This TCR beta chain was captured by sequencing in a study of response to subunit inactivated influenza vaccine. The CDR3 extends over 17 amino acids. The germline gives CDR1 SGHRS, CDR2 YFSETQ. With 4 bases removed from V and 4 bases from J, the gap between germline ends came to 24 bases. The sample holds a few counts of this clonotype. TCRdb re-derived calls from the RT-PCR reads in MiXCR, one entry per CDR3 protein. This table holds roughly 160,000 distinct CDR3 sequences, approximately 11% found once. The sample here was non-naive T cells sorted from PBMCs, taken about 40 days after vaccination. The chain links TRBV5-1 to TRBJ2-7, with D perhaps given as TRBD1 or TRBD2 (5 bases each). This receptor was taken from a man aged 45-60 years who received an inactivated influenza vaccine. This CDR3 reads CASSPRNYRDARYEQYF. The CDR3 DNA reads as TGCGCCAGCAGCCCCCGGAACTATAGGGACGCTCGATACGAGCAGTACTTC.